Here is one T cell receptor (beta chain) with its context. PCR primers comprised 60 Vbeta and 13 Jbeta primers. Assay: immunoSEQ multiplex PCR; the TCRdb copy retains only in-frame clones and omits some. This sample has 160,000 or so clones, with roughly three quarters found just once. The sample originates from a study of cytomegalovirus exposure and HLA in healthy donors. Trimming removed 3 bases from V and 5 bases from J, with 11 bases in between. Looked up from germline, CDR1 is SGHRS and CDR2 is YFSETQ. The CDR3 loop spans 13 amino acids. Sequencing was carried out using PBMCs. The receptor was isolated from a man in his 60s in good health and CMV-seronegative. The chain links TRBV5-1 to TRBJ2-5; D might be TRBD2 (5 bases). The CDR3 nucleotides are TGCGCCAGCAGCTCTTGGAGGCGGGAGACCCAGTACTTC. This translates into CASSSWRRETQYF.